This T cell receptor beta chain was sequenced in a study of PD-1 blockade in classical Hodgkin lymphoma. The data were produced by immunoSEQ multiplex PCR, yet TCRdb's version contains in-frame clones alone and is incomplete. The sample lists roughly 40,000 clones; 88% were seen once. Relapse after autologous stem cell transplantation occurred in every patient, and brentuximab vedotin exposure varied. The CDR3 is 16 residues long. V gave up 4 bases and J gave up 1 base, with 16 bases separating them. The germline gives CDR1 SGDLS, CDR2 YYNGEE. The V and J genes are TRBV9 and TRBJ2-3, with D perhaps given as TRBD1 or TRBD2 (6 bases each). The sequence came from a human donor with classical Hodgkin lymphoma. The specimen was peripheral blood mononuclear cells (PBMCs), collected at baseline. The CDR3 DNA is TGTGCCAGCAGCTCCACGAGTAGGGGGGGCACAGATACGCAGTATTTT. This gives the protein CASSSTSRGGTDTQYF.